One T cell receptor beta chain is described in this entry. As defined, naive CD8 cells were CD45RO-negative and positively selected for CCR7, with terminally differentiated effector memory CD45RA+ cells excluded. J was trimmed by 5 bases and V by 3 bases; bases with no gene match: 14. The CDR3 runs 17 residues. Germline V gene sequence: CDR1 SGHKS, CDR2 YYEKEE (reference sequence). These data originate in a study of shared clonotypes between healthy human individuals. The data were produced by immunoSEQ multiplex PCR, yet TCRdb's version contains in-frame clones alone and is incomplete. The profile shows approximately 810,000 clones, 92% of them singletons.

Source material: naive CD8+ T cells sorted from blood. The chain is built from TRBV5-5 and TRBJ2-1, with TRBD2 matching 7 bases. The TCR sequence derives from a man aged 25 to 40 in good health. CDR3 sequence reads: CASSYPPAGSQNNEQFF. CDR3 nucleotides: TGTGCCAGCAGCTACCCCCCAGCGGGAAGTCAGAACAATGAGCAGTTCTTC.